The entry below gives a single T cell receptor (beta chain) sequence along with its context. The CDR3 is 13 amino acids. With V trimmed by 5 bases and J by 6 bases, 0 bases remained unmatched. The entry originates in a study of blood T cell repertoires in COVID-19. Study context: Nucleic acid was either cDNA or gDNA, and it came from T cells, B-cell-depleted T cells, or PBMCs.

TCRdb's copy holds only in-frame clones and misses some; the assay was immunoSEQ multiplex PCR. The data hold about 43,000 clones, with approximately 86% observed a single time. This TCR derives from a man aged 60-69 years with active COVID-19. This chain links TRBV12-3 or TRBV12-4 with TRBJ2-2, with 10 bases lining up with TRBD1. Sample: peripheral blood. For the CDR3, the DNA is TGTGCCAGCAGTGGGACAGGGGCCGGGGAGCTGTTTTTT. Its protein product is CASSGTGAGELFF.